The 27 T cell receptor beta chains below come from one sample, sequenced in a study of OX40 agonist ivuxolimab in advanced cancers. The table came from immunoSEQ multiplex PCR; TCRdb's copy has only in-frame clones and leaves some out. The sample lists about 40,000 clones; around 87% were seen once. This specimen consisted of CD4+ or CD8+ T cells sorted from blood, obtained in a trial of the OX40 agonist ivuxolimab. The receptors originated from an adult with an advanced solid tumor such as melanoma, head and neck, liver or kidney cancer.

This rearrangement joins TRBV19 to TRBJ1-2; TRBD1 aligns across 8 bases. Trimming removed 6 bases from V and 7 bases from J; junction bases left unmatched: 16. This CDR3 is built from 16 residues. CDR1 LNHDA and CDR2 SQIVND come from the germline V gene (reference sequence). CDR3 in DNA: TGTGCCAGTAGCCGTGCTACAGGGGGGCTTCGCGGTGGCTACACCTTC. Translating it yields CASSRATGGLRGGYTF.

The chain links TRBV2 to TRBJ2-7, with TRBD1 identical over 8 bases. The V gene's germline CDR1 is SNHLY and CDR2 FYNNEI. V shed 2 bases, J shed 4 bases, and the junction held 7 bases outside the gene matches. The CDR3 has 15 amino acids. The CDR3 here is CASSEQAGGGYEQYF. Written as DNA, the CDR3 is TGTGCCAGCAGTGAACAGGCAGGGGGCGGATACGAGCAGTACTTC. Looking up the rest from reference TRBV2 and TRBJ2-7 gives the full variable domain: EPEVTQTPSHQVTQMGQEVILRCVPISNHLYFYWYRQILGQKVEFLVSFYNNEISEKSEIFDDQFSVERPDGSNFTLKIRSTKLEDSAMYFCASSEQAGGGYEQYFGPGTRLTVT.

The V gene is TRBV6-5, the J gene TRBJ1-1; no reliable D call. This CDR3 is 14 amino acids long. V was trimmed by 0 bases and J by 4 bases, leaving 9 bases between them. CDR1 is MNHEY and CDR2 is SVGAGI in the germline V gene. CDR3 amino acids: CASSYSVRRTEAFF. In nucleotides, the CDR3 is TGTGCCAGCAGTTACTCGGTCCGACGCACTGAAGCTTTCTTT.

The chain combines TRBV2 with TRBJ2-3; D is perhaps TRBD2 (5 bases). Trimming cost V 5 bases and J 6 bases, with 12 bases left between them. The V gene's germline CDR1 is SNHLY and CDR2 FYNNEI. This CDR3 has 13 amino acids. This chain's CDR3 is CASSIGMGDTQYF. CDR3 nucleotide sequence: TGTGCCAGCAGTATCGGGATGGGGGATACGCAGTATTTT. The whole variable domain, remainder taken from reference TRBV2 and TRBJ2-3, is EPEVTQTPSHQVTQMGQEVILRCVPISNHLYFYWYRQILGQKVEFLVSFYNNEISEKSEIFDDQFSVERPDGSNFTLKIRSTKLEDSAMYFCASSIGMGDTQYFGPGTRLTVL.

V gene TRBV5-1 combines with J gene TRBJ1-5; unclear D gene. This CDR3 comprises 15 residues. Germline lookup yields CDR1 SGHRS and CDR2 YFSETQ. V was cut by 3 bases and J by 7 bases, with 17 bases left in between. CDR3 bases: TGCGCCAGCAGCTCCCCGGTTCCAACATACCAGCCCCAGCATTTT. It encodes CASSSPVPTYQPQHF. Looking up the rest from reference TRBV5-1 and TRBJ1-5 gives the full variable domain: KAGVTQTPRYLIKTRGQQVTLSCSPISGHRSVSWYQQTPGQGLQFLFEYFSETQRNKGNFPGRFSGRQFSNSRSEMNVSTLELGDSALYLCASSSPVPTYQPQHFGDGTRLSIL.

The CDR3 sequence is CASTGHRGYYEQYF. CDR3 nucleotides: TGTGCCAGCACGGGACACAGGGGTTACTACGAGCAGTACTTC. The gene calls are TRBV2 and TRBJ2-7; 7 nucleotides match TRBD1. V shed 7 bases and J 3 bases; nucleotides not matched to a gene: 9. The germline V gene encodes CDR1 SNHLY and CDR2 FYNNEI. The CDR3 consists of 14 residues.

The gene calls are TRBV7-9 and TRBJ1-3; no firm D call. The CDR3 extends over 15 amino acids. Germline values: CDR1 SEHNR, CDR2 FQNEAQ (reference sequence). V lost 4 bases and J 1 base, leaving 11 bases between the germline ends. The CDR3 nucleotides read TGTGCCAGCAGCTCTCGAGATGGGTCTGGAAACACCATATATTTT. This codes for CASSSRDGSGNTIYF.

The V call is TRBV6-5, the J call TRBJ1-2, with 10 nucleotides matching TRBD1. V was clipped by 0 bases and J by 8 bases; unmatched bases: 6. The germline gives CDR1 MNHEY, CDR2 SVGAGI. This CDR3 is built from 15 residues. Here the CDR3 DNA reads TGTGCCAGCAGTTACTCGAGACAGGGGGCGAAAGGCTACACCTTC. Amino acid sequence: CASSYSRQGAKGYTF.

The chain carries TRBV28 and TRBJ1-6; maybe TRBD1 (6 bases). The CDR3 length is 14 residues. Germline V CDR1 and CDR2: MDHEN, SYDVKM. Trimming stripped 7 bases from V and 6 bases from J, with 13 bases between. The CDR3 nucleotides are TGTGCCAGCAAAGTACAGGGACTTAATTCACCCCTCCACTTT. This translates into CASKVQGLNSPLHF.

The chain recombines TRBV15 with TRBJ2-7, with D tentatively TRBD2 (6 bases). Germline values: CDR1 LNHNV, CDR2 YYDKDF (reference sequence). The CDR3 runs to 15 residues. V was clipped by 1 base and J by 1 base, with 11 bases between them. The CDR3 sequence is CATSRVGGGSYEQYF. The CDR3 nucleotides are TGTGCCACCAGCAGAGTGGGAGGAGGGTCCTACGAGCAGTACTTC.

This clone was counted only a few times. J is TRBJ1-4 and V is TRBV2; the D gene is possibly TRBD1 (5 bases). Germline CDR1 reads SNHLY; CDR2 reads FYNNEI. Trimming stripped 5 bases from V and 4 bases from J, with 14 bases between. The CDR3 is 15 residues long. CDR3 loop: CASSRREGHNEKLFF. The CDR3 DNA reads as TGTGCCAGCAGTCGAAGGGAGGGGCATAATGAAAAACTGTTTTTT. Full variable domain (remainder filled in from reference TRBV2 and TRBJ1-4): EPEVTQTPSHQVTQMGQEVILRCVPISNHLYFYWYRQILGQKVEFLVSFYNNEISEKSEIFDDQFSVERPDGSNFTLKIRSTKLEDSAMYFCASSRREGHNEKLFFGSGTQLSVL.

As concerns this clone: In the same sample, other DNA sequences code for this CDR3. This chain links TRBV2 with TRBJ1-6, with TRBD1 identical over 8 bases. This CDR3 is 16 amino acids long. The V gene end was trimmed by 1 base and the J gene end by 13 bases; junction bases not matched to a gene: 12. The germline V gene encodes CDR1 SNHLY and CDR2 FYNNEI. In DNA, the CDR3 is TGTGCCAGCAGTGAAGGGCAGGGGGCTAGAGGTTCGCCCCTCCACTTT. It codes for CASSEGQGARGSPLHF.

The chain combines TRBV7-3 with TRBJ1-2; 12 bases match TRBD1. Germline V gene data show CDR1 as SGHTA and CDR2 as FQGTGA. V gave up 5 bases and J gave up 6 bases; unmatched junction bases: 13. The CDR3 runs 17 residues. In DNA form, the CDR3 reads TGTGCCAGCAGCGACCAACCCGGGACAGGGGGCAAGCATGGCTACACCTTC. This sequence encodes CASSDQPGTGGKHGYTF.

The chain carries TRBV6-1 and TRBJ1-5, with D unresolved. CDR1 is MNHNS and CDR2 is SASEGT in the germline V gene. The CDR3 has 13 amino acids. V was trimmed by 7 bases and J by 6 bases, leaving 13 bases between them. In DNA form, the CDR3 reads TGTGCCAGCACCTATGGCCTGGGTCAGCCCCAGCATTTT. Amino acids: CASTYGLGQPQHF.

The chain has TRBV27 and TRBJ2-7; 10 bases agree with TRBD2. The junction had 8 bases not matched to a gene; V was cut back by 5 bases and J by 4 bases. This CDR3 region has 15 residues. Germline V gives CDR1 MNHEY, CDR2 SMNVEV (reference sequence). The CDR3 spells CASSPLAGAGYEQYF. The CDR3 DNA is TGTGCCAGCAGTCCCCTAGCGGGAGCGGGATACGAGCAGTACTTC.

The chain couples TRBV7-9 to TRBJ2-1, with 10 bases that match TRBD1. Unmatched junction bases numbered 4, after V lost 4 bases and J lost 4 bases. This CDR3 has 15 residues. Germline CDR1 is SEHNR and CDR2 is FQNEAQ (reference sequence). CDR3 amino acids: CASSSGQGPYNEQFF. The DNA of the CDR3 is TGTGCCAGCAGCTCGGGACAGGGGCCGTACAATGAGCAGTTCTTC.

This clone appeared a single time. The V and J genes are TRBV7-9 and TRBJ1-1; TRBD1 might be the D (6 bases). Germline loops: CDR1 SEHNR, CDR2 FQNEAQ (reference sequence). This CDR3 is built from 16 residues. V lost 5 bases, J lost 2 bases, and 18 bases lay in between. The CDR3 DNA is TGTGCCAGCAGCCCGTCACCCGGGACAAGTAACACTGAAGCTTTCTTT. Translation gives CASSPSPGTSNTEAFF.

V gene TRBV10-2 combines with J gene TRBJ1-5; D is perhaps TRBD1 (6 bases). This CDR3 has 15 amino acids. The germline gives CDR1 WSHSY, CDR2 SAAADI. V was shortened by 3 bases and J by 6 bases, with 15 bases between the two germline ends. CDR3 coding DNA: TGCGCCAGCAGTGAAGCGGGGGGCGCGGGTCAGCCCCAGCATTTT. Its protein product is CASSEAGGAGQPQHF.

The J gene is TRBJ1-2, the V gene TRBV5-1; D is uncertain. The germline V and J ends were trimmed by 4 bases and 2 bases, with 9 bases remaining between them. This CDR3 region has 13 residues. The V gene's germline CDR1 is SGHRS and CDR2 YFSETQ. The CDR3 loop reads CASSPDGNYGYTF. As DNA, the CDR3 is TGCGCCAGCAGCCCCGACGGAAACTATGGCTACACCTTC.

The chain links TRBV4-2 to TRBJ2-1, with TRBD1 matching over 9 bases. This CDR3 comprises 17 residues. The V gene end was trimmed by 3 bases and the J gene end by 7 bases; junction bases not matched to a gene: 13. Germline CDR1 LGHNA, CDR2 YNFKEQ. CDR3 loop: CASSHGAGTGKGNEQFF. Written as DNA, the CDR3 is TGTGCCAGCAGCCATGGAGCCGGGACAGGGAAGGGGAATGAGCAGTTCTTC.

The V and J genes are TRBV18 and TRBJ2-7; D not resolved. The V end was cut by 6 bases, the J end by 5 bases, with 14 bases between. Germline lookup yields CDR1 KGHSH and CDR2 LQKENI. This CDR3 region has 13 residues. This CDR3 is CASSPSVENEQYF. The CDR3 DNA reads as TGTGCCAGCTCCCCCTCCGTGGAAAACGAGCAGTACTTC.

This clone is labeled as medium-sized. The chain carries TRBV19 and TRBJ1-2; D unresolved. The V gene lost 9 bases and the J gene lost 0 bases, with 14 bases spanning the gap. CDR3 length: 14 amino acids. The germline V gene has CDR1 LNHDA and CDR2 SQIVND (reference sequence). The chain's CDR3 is CASTPSIANYGYTF. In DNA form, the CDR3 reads TGTGCCAGCACCCCCAGCATAGCTAACTATGGCTACACCTTC.

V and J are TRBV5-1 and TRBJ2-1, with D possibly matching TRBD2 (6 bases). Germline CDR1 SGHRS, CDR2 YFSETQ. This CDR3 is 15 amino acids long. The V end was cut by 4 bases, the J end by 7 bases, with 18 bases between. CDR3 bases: TGCGCCAGCAGCGTGTCGGGAGCTGGCTTAAATGAGCAGTTCTTC. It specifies CASSVSGAGLNEQFF.

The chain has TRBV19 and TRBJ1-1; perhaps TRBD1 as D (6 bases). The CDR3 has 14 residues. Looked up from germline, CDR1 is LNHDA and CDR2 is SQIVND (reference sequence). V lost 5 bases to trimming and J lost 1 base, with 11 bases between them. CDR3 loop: CASSLGHPNTEAFF. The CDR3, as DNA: TGTGCCAGTAGTTTGGGACACCCGAACACTGAAGCTTTCTTT.

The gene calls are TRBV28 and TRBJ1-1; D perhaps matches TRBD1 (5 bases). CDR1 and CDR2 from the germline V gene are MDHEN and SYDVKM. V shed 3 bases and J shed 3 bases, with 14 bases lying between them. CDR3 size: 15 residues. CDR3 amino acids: CASSFRRGGDTEAFF. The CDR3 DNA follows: TGTGCCAGCAGTTTCAGGCGGGGGGGGGACACTGAAGCTTTCTTT.

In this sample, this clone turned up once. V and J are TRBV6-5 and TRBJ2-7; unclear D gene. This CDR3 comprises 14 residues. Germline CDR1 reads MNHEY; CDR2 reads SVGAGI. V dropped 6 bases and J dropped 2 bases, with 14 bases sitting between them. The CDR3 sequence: CASSSDGLTYEQYF. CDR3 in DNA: TGTGCCAGCAGCTCTGACGGTCTAACCTACGAGCAGTACTTC.

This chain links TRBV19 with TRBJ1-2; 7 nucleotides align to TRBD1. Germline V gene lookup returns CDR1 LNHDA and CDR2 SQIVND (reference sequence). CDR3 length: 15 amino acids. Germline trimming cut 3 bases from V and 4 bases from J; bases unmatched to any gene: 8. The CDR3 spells CASSMTGRMVYGYTF. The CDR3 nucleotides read TGTGCCAGTAGTATGACAGGGAGGATGGTCTATGGCTACACCTTC.